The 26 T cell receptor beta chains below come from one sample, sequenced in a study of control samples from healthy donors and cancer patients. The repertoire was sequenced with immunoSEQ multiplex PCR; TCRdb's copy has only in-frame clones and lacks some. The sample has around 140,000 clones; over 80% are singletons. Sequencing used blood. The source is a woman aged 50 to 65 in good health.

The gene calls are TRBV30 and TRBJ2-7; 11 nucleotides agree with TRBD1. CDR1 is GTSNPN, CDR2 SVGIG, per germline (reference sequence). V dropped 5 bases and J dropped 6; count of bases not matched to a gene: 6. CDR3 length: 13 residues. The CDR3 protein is CAWGGQGGGEQYF. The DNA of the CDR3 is TGTGCCTGGGGGGGACAGGGGGGTGGCGAGCAGTACTTC.

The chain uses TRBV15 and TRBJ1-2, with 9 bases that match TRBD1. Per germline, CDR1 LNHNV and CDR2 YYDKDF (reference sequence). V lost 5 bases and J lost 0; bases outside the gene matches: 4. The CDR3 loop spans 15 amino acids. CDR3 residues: CATSLQGAPNYGYTF. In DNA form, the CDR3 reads TGTGCCACCAGCCTACAGGGGGCCCCTAACTATGGCTACACCTTC. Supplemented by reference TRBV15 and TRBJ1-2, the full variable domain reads DAMVIQNPRYQVTQFGKPVTLSCSQTLNHNVMYWYQQKSSQAPKLLFHYYDKDFNNEADTPDNFQSRRPNTSFCFLDIRSPGLGDTAMYLCATSLQGAPNYGYTFGSGTRLTVV.

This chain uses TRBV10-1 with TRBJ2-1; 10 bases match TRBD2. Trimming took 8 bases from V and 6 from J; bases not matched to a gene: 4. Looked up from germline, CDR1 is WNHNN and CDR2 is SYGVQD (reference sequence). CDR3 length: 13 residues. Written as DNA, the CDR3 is TGCGCCAGCGGAGGACTAGCGGCCAATGAGCAGTTCTTC. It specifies CASGGLAANEQFF.

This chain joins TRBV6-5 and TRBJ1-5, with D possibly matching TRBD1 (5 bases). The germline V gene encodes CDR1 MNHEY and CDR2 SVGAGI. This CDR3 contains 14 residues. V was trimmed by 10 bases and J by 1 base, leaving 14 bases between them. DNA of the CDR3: TGTGCCACCCTAATGTACAGGAGCAATCAGCCCCAGCATTTT. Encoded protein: CATLMYRSNQPQHF.

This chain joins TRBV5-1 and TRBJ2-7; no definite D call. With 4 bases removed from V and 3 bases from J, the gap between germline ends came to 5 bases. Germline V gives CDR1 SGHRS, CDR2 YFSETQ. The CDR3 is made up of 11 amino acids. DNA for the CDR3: TGCGCCAGCAGCCCGGGCTACGAGCAGTACTTC. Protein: CASSPGYEQYF.

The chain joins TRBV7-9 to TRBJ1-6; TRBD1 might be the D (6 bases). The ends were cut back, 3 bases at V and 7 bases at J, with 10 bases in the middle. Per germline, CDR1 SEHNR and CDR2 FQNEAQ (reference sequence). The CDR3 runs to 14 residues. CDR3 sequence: CASSFQQGNSPLHF. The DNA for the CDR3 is TGTGCCAGCAGCTTCCAACAGGGAAATTCACCCCTCCACTTT. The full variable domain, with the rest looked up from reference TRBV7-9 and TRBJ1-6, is DTGVSQNPRHKITKRGQNVTFRCDPISEHNRLYWYRQTLGQGPEFLTYFQNEAQLEKSRLLSDRFSAERPKGSFSTLEIQRTEQGDSAMYLCASSFQQGNSPLHFGNGTRLTVT.

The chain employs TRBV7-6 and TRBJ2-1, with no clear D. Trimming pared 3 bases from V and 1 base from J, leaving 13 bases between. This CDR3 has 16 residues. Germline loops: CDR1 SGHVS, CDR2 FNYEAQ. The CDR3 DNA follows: TGTGCCAGCAGCTTCCAGAGTTCCCATTCCTACAATGAGCAGTTCTTC. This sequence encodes CASSFQSSHSYNEQFF.

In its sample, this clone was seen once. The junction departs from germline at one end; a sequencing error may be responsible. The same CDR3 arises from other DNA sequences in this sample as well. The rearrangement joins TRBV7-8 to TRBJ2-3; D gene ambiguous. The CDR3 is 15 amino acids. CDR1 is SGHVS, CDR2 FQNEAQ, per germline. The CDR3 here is CASRFGVLSTDTQYF. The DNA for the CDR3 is TGCGCCAGCAGATTTGGAGTGCTAAGCACAGATACGCAGTATTTT. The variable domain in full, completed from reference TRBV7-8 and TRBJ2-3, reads GAGVSQSPRYKVAKRGQDVALRCDPISGHVSLFWYQQALGQGPEFLTYFQNEAQLDKSGLPSDRFFAERPEGSVSTLKIQRTQQEDSAVYLCASRFGVLSTDTQYFGPGTRLTVL.

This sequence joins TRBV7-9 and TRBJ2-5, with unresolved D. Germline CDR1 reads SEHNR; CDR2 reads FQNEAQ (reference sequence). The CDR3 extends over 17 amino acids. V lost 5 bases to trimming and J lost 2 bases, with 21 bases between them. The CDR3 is CASSHRDETWEQETQYF. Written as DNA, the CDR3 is TGTGCCAGCAGCCACCGAGACGAAACCTGGGAACAAGAGACCCAGTACTTC.

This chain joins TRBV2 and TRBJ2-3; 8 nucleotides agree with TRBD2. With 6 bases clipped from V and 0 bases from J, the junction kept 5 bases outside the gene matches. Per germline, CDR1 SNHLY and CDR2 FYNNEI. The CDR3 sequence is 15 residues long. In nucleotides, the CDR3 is TGTGCCAGCAGAAGACTAGCGTCTAGCACAGATACGCAGTATTTT. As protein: CASRRLASSTDTQYF.

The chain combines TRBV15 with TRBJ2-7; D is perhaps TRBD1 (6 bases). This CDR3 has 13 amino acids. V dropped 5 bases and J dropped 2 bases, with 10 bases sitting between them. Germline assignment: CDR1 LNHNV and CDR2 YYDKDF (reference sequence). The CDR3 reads CATSFDRTYEQYF. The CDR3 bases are TGTGCCACCAGCTTTGACAGGACCTACGAGCAGTACTTC.

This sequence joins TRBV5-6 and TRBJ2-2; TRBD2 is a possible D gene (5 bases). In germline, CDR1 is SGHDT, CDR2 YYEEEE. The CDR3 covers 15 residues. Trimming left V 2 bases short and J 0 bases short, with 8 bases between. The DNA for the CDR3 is TGTGCCAGCAGCTTCGCCGGGACGAACACCGGGGAGCTGTTTTTT. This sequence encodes CASSFAGTNTGELFF.

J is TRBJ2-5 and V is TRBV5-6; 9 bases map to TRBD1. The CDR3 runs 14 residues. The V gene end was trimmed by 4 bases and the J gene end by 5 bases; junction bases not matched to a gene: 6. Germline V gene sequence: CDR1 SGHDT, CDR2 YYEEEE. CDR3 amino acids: CASSLDRGGETQYF. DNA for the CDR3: TGTGCCAGCAGCCTGGACAGGGGAGGGGAGACCCAGTACTTC.

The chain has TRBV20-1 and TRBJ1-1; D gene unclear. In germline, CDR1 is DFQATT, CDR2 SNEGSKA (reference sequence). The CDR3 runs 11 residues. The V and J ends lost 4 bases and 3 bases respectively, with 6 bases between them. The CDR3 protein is CSATLDTEAFF. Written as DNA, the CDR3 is TGCAGTGCTACCCTGGACACTGAAGCTTTCTTT.

The DNA of the CDR3 is TGTGCCAGCAGCCTAAAAACATCTAACGGACAAGGCGAGCAGTACTTC. It specifies CASSLKTSNGQGEQYF. V is TRBV11-2 and J is TRBJ2-7; D might be TRBD1 (5 bases). The CDR3 is 16 amino acids. V was shortened by 5 bases and J by 6 bases, with 23 bases between the two germline ends. The germline gives CDR1 SGHAT, CDR2 FQNNGV.

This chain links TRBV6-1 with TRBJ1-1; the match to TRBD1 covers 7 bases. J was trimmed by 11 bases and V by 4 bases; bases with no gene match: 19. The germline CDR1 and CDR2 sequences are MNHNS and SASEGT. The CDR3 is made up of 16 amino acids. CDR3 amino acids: CASSGLKDRQISEAFF. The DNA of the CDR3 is TGTGCCAGCAGTGGATTAAAGGACAGGCAAATCTCCGAGGCTTTCTTT.

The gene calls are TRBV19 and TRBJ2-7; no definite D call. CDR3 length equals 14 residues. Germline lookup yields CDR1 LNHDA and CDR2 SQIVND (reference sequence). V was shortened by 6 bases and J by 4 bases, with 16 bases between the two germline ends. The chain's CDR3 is CASRVGPGGYEQYF. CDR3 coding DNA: TGTGCCAGTAGGGTTGGACCCGGCGGATACGAGCAGTACTTC.

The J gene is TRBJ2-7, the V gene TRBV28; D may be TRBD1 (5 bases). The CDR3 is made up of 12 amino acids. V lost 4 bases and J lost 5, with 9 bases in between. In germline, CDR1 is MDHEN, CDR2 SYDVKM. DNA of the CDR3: TGTGCCAGCAGTTCCGACAGCCACGAGCAGTACTTC. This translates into CASSSDSHEQYF.

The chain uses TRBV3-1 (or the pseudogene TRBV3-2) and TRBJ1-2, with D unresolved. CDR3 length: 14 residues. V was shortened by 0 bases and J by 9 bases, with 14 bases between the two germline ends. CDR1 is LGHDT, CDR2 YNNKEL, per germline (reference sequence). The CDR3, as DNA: TGTGCCAGCAGCCAAGAGGCGAAGTCCGCGAGCTACACCTTC. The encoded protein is CASSQEAKSASYTF.

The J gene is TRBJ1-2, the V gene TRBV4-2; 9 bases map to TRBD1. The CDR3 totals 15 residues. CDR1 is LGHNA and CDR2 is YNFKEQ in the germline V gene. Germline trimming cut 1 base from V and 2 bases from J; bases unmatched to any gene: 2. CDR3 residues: CASSQVGTGNYGYTF. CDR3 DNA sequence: TGTGCCAGCAGCCAAGTAGGGACAGGGAACTATGGCTACACCTTC.

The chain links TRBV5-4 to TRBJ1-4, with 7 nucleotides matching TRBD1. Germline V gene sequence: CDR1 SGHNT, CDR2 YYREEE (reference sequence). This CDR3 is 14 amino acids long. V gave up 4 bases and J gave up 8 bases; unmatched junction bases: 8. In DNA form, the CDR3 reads TGTGCCAGCAGCCGTCGACAGGGCGGAGAAAAACTGTTTTTT. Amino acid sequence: CASSRRQGGEKLFF.

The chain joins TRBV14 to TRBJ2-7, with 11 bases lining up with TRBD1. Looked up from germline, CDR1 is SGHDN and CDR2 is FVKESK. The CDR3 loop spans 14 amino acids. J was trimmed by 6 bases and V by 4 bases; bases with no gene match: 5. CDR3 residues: CASSPRTGGGEQYF. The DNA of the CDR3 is TGTGCCAGCAGCCCCAGGACAGGGGGCGGCGAGCAGTACTTC. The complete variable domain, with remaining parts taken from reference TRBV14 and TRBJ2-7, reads EAGVTQFPSHSVIEKGQTVTLRCDPISGHDNLYWYRRVMGKEIKFLLHFVKESKQDESGMPNNRFLAERTGGTYSTLKVQPAELEDSGVYFCASSPRTGGGEQYFGPGTRLTVT.

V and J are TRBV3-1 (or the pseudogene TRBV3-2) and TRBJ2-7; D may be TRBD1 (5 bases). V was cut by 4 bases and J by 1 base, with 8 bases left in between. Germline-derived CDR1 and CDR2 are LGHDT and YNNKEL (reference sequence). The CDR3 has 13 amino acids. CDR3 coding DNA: TGTGCCAGCAGCCGACAGCAATCCTACGAGCAGTACTTC. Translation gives CASSRQQSYEQYF.

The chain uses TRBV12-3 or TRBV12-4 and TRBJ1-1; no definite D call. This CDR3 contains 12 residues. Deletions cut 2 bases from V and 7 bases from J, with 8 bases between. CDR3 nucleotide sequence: TGTGCCAGCAGTTTATCTTCCCTTGAAGCTTTCTTT. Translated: CASSLSSLEAFF.

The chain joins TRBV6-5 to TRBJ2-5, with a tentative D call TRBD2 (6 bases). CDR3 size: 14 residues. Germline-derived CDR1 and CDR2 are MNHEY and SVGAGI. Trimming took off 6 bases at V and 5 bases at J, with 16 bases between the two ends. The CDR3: CASSPAGGSETQYF. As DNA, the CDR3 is TGTGCCAGCAGCCCAGCAGGAGGGAGCGAGACCCAGTACTTC.

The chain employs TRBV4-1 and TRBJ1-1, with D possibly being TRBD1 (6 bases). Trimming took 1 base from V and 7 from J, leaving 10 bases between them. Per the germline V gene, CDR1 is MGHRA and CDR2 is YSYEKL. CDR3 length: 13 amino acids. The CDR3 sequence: CASSQGRQVEAFF. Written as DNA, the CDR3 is TGCGCCAGCAGCCAAGGAAGACAGGTTGAAGCTTTCTTT.